Shown below are 26 T cell receptor beta chains from a single sample sequenced in a study of OX40 agonist ivuxolimab in advanced cancers. Data came from immunoSEQ multiplex PCR; TCRdb stores just in-frame clones and leaves some out. The sample records about 86,000 clones, 92% being singletons. Material: CD4+ or CD8+ T cells sorted from blood, obtained in a trial of the OX40 agonist ivuxolimab. Receptors originate from an adult with an advanced solid tumor such as melanoma, head and neck, liver or kidney cancer.

The sample holds a few counts of this clone. This chain links TRBV7-9 with TRBJ2-7; the D is unclear. The V gene lost 5 bases and the J gene lost 0 bases, with 17 bases spanning the gap. This CDR3 is 16 amino acids long. The germline V gene encodes CDR1 SEHNR and CDR2 FQNEAQ (reference sequence). The CDR3 DNA reads TGTGCCAGCAGCCGCATTAGCTCGTCCGACTCCTACGAGCAGTACTTC. Protein sequence: CASSRISSSDSYEQYF.

The chain carries TRBV14 and TRBJ2-7; no firm D call. The CDR3 has 16 residues. The V end was cut by 1 base, the J end by 3 bases, with 16 bases between. Germline assignment: CDR1 SGHDN and CDR2 FVKESK. The chain's CDR3 is CASSQASPGWGYEQYF. CDR3 DNA sequence: TGTGCCAGCAGCCAAGCGTCACCAGGCTGGGGCTACGAGCAGTACTTC.

The chain carries TRBV7-3 and TRBJ2-3; D remains unclear. This CDR3 has 13 amino acids. The ends were cut back, 2 bases at V and 1 base at J, with 4 bases in the middle. Germline V lookup: CDR1 SGHTA, CDR2 FQGTGA. The CDR3 DNA sequence: TGTGCCAGCAGCTTAGGGGGCACAGATACGCAGTATTTT. Its protein is CASSLGGTDTQYF.

The chain carries TRBV27 and TRBJ2-3; 8 bases fit TRBD2. This CDR3 spans 15 amino acids. CDR1 and CDR2 from the germline V gene are MNHEY and SMNVEV (reference sequence). V gave up 6 bases and J gave up 4 bases; unmatched junction bases: 9. CDR3 protein: CASSSGLEDPDTQYF. The CDR3, as DNA: TGTGCCAGCAGCTCGGGACTAGAAGATCCAGATACGCAGTATTTT.

This chain connects TRBV11-2 to TRBJ2-3; 8 bases are shared with TRBD2. V trimming: 3 bases; J trimming: 2 bases; junction bases outside the gene matches: 7. The CDR3 totals 16 residues. Germline V gene lookup returns CDR1 SGHAT and CDR2 FQNNGV. The CDR3 region is CASSFYGTSSTDTQYF. The CDR3 region has the DNA TGTGCCAGCAGCTTTTACGGGACTAGTTCCACAGATACGCAGTATTTT.

The CDR3: CASSSMSNTEAFF. The CDR3 DNA is TGTGCCAGCAGTAGCATGTCGAACACTGAAGCTTTCTTT. This chain joins TRBV9 and TRBJ1-1; no firm D call. This CDR3 comprises 13 residues. Looked up from germline, CDR1 is SGDLS and CDR2 is YYNGEE. V lost 5 bases, J lost 1 base, and 9 bases lay in between.

This sequence joins TRBV7-2 and TRBJ2-2; D gene unclear. The CDR3 has 12 residues. V lost 1 base, J lost 8 bases, and 5 bases lay in between. The V gene's germline CDR1 is SGHTA and CDR2 FQGNSA. The CDR3 DNA is TGTGCCAGCAGCTTAGGACTGGGGGAGCTGTTTTTT. As protein: CASSLGLGELFF.

The genes are TRBV29-1 and TRBJ2-2; 7 nucleotides agree with TRBD2. V trimming: 5 bases; J trimming: 3 bases; junction bases outside the gene matches: 6. Germline CDR1 reads SQVTM; CDR2 reads ANQGSEA. The CDR3 runs to 14 residues. The CDR3 reads CSVLPGLHTGELFF. As DNA, the CDR3 is TGCAGCGTTCTACCGGGACTACACACCGGGGAGCTGTTTTTT.

This clone was counted a single time. This chain joins TRBV6-5 and TRBJ1-2; no reliable D call. Germline assignment: CDR1 MNHEY and CDR2 SVGAGI. The V and J ends lost 6 bases and 6 bases respectively, with 8 bases between them. The CDR3 is made up of 11 amino acids. This CDR3 reads CASRGWDGYTF. In nucleotides, the CDR3 is TGTGCCAGCAGGGGGTGGGATGGCTACACCTTC.

This clone was seen once. The gene calls are TRBV7-9 and TRBJ2-1; no clear D. The CDR3 has 15 amino acids. CDR1 and CDR2 from the germline V gene are SEHNR and FQNEAQ (reference sequence). V lost 3 bases, J lost 0 bases, and 9 bases lay in between. In DNA, the CDR3 is TGTGCCAGCAGCTTGGGAAAAAACTCCTACAATGAGCAGTTCTTC. It codes for CASSLGKNSYNEQFF. Full variable domain (remainder filled in from reference TRBV7-9 and TRBJ2-1): DTGVSQNPRHKITKRGQNVTFRCDPISEHNRLYWYRQTLGQGPEFLTYFQNEAQLEKSRLLSDRFSAERPKGSFSTLEIQRTEQGDSAMYLCASSLGKNSYNEQFFGPGTRLTVL.

V usage is TRBV5-6 and J usage is TRBJ2-7; 7 positions match TRBD2. The germline V gene has CDR1 SGHDT and CDR2 YYEEEE. The V and J ends lost 1 base and 2 bases, in that order; junction bases with no gene match: 3. CDR3 length: 14 residues. The CDR3 reads CASSLTSGTYEQYF. CDR3 DNA: TGTGCCAGCAGCTTGACCAGCGGGACCTACGAGCAGTACTTC. The whole variable domain, filled in from reference TRBV5-6 and TRBJ2-7, reads DAGVTQSPTHLIKTRGQQVTLRCSPKSGHDTVSWYQQALGQGPQFIFQYYEEEERQRGNFPDRFSGHQFPNYSSELNVNALLLGDSALYLCASSLTSGTYEQYFGPGTRLTVT.

The rearrangement links TRBV2 to TRBJ2-5; TRBD2 agrees at 9 bases. This CDR3 has 17 amino acids. V was pared by 4 bases and J by 3 bases, with 12 bases of the junction left unmatched. Per germline, CDR1 SNHLY and CDR2 FYNNEI. The CDR3 loop is CASSAGRSGRFKETQYF. For the CDR3, the DNA is TGTGCCAGCAGTGCAGGCCGGAGCGGGAGGTTTAAAGAGACCCAGTACTTC.

V and J are TRBV6-1 and TRBJ1-5, with D unclear. CDR1 MNHNS and CDR2 SASEGT come from the germline V gene. V shed 4 bases and J shed 4 bases, with 14 bases lying between them. This CDR3 comprises 15 residues. This CDR3 reads CASSGWQAANQPQHF. DNA of the CDR3: TGTGCCAGCAGTGGGTGGCAGGCGGCGAATCAGCCCCAGCATTTT.

The CDR3 loop reads CASSQLGTYEQYF. The DNA of the CDR3 is TGTGCCAGCAGCCAACTAGGGACCTACGAGCAGTACTTC. The chain links TRBV6-5 to TRBJ2-7, with D perhaps TRBD2 (5 bases). There are 13 residues in the CDR3. The germline V gene has CDR1 MNHEY and CDR2 SVGAGI. V lost 6 bases and J lost 2, with 11 bases in between.

This clone showed up just once. The genes are TRBV28 and TRBJ1-1; the D is unclear. Trimming cost V 6 bases and J 4 bases, with 9 bases left between them. CDR3 length: 12 amino acids. Germline lookup yields CDR1 MDHEN and CDR2 SYDVKM. CDR3 protein: CASREGITEAFF. For the CDR3, the DNA is TGTGCCAGCAGAGAAGGTATCACTGAAGCTTTCTTT.

The V and J genes are TRBV7-9 and TRBJ2-3, with D perhaps TRBD1 (6 bases). V lost 1 base to trimming and J lost 2 bases, with 7 bases between them. The germline V gene has CDR1 SEHNR and CDR2 FQNEAQ (reference sequence). The CDR3 is 14 residues long. The chain's CDR3 is CASSLGTDTDTQYF. CDR3 coding DNA: TGTGCCAGCAGCTTAGGGACAGACACAGATACGCAGTATTTT.

The V and J genes are TRBV5-1 and TRBJ2-7; D might be TRBD1 (6 bases). With 0 bases removed from V and 4 bases from J, the gap between germline ends came to 17 bases. In germline, CDR1 is SGHRS, CDR2 YFSETQ. This CDR3 has 16 amino acids. This CDR3 is CASSLDLGASRYEQYF. The CDR3 DNA reads TGCGCCAGCAGCTTGGATCTGGGGGCTTCAAGGTACGAGCAGTACTTC.

This rearrangement joins TRBV18 to TRBJ1-1; D is unresolved. The ends were cut back, 2 bases at V and 2 bases at J, with 15 bases in the middle. The CDR3 loop spans 16 amino acids. The germline V gene has CDR1 KGHSH and CDR2 LQKENI. This CDR3 is CASSPESRPLNTEAFF. In nucleotides, the CDR3 is TGTGCCAGCTCACCAGAGTCTCGGCCTCTAAACACTGAAGCTTTCTTT.

The chain recombines TRBV2 with TRBJ1-3, with a weak D call TRBD1 (6 bases). This CDR3 spans 15 amino acids. V lost 6 bases and J lost 2, with 14 bases in between. Germline V lookup: CDR1 SNHLY, CDR2 FYNNEI. CDR3 protein: CASRTRGVAGNTIYF. The CDR3 bases are TGTGCCAGCAGGACGAGGGGGGTAGCTGGAAACACCATATATTTT.

The table lists this clone with a count of one. V is TRBV7-9 and J is TRBJ2-7; weak D call: TRBD1 (5 bases). CDR3 length: 12 residues. CDR1 SEHNR and CDR2 FQNEAQ come from the germline V gene (reference sequence). V shed 10 bases and J shed 4 bases, with 14 bases lying between them. The CDR3 is CATSLQDYEQYF. The DNA of the CDR3 is TGTGCCACCTCGCTACAGGATTACGAGCAGTACTTC.

The J gene is TRBJ2-7, the V gene TRBV9; D might be TRBD1 (6 bases). Deletions cut 0 bases from V and 7 bases from J, with 11 bases between. Germline loops: CDR1 SGDLS, CDR2 YYNGEE. The CDR3 is 13 amino acids. The CDR3 loop reads CASSVEGRGEQYF. The CDR3, as DNA: TGTGCCAGCAGCGTAGAGGGAAGGGGGGAGCAGTACTTC.

The chain uses TRBV5-1 and TRBJ1-2; D is uncertain. Germline V gene data show CDR1 as SGHRS and CDR2 as YFSETQ. The ends were cut back, 4 bases at V and 1 base at J, with 14 bases in the middle. CDR3 length: 15 residues. CDR3 nucleotides: TGCGCCAGCAGCACGGACCCATCGAGTAACTATGGCTACACCTTC. This gives the protein CASSTDPSSNYGYTF.

V and J are TRBV7-3 and TRBJ2-5, with 7 bases fitting TRBD1. Germline V gene lookup returns CDR1 SGHTA and CDR2 FQGTGA. Trimming removed 5 bases from V and 5 bases from J; junction bases left unmatched: 11. This CDR3 region has 15 residues. The CDR3 nucleotides are TGTGCCAGCAGCCCGAGAGCAGGGGGTTGGGAGACCCAGTACTTC. This gives the protein CASSPRAGGWETQYF.

Here the CDR3 DNA reads TGTGCCAGCAGTTCGCGCGGGCCGATAGCCAAAAACATTCAGTACTTC. As protein: CASSSRGPIAKNIQYF. This chain uses TRBV28 with TRBJ2-4, with TRBD2 as a possible D gene (5 bases). V dropped 4 bases and J dropped 0 bases, with 13 bases sitting between them. Looked up from germline, CDR1 is MDHEN and CDR2 is SYDVKM. CDR3 size: 16 residues.

The V and J genes are TRBV30 and TRBJ2-1, with 13 bases lining up with TRBD2. Germline V lookup: CDR1 GTSNPN, CDR2 SVGIG (reference sequence). J was trimmed by 6 bases and V by 4 bases; bases with no gene match: 3. The CDR3 loop spans 14 amino acids. The CDR3 coding sequence is TGTGCCTGGAAAGGACTAGCGGGAGTCAATGAGCAGTTCTTC. This sequence encodes CAWKGLAGVNEQFF.

The chain uses TRBV18 and TRBJ1-4, with D possibly being TRBD1 (6 bases). The CDR3 is 14 amino acids. Germline CDR1 and CDR2: KGHSH and LQKENI. Trimming took 8 bases from V and 2 from J, leaving 12 bases between them. CDR3 DNA sequence: TGTGCCAGCAGTCTGGGGGCGACTAATGAAAAACTGTTTTTT. This sequence encodes CASSLGATNEKLFF.